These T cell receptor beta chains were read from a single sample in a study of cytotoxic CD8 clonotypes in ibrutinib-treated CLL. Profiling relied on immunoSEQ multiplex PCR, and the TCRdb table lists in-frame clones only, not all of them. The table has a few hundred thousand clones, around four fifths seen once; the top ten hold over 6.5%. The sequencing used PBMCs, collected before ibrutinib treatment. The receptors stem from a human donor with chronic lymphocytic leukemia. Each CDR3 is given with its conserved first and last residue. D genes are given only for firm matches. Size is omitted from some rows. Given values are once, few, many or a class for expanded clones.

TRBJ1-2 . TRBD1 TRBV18 TGTGCCAGCTCACCCGGACAGGCATATCTTGGCTACACCTTC CASSPGQAYLGYTF
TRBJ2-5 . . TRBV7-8 TGTGCCAGCAGCAAAGGATCCCTTGAGACCCAGTACTTC CASSKGSLETQYF
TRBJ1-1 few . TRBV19 TGTGCCAGTAGACAGGACGAAGCTTTCTTT CASRQDEAFF
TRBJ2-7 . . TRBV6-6 TGTGCCAGCAGTCGACTCCCCCAGGTTTACGAGCAGTACTTC CASSRLPQVYEQYF
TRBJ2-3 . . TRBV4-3 TGCGCCAGCAGCCAAGATTTTCGGGCCGCGTTAAGGAAAAAAGATCATACGCAGTATTTT CASSQDFRAALRKKDHTQYF
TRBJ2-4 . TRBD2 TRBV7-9 TGTGCCAGCAGCTTAGAGTGGGAGGGGGCCAAAAACATTCAGTACTTC CASSLEWEGAKNIQYF
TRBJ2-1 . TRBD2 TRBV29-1 TGCAGCGTTTCCCGGACTAGCGGGAGAAATGAGCAGTTCTTC CSVSRTSGRNEQFF
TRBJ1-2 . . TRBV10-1 TGCGCCAGCAGTGAAGACAGTTACGGCTACACCTTC CASSEDSYGYTF
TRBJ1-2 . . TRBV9 TGTGCCAGCACGGACAGTAACTATGGCTACACCTTC CASTDSNYGYTF
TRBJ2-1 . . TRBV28 TGTGCCAGCAGTTTAGATCAGGGACCCTACAATGAGCAGTTCTTC CASSLDQGPYNEQFF
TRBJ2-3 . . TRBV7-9 TGTGCCAGCAGCTTGATATATAGCGGACGAAGCACAGATACGCAGTATTTT CASSLIYSGRSTDTQYF
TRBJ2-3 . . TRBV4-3 TGCGCCAGCAGCCAAGTCAGGGCTTCGCTCACACATACGCAGTATTTT CASSQVRASLTHTQYF
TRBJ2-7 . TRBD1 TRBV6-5 TGTGCCAGCAGAAGACCGGGACAGGACTACGAGCAGTACTTC CASRRPGQDYEQYF
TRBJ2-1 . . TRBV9 TGTGCCAGCAGCGAACAACCCGACGGGAACAATGAGCAGTTCTTC CASSEQPDGNNEQFF
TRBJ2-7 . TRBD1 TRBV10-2 TGCGCCAGCAACAGCCGGGACAGGGGCGCCTACGAGCAGTACTTC CASNSRDRGAYEQYF